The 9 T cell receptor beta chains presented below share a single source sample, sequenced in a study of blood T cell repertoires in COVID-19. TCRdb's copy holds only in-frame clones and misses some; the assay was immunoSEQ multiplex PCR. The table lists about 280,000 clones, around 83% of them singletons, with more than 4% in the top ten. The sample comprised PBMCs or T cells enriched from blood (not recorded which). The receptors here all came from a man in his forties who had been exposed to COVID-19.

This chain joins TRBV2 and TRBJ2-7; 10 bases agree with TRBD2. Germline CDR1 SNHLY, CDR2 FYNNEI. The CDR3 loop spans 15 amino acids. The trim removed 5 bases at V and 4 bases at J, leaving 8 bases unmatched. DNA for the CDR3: TGTGCCAGCAGTCCAAACGGACTAGCGGCTTACGAGCAGTACTTC. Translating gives CASSPNGLAAYEQYF.

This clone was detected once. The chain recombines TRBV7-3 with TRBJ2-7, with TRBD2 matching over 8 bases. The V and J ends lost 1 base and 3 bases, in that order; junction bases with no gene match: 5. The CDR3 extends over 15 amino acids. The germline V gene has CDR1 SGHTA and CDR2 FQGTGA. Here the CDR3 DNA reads TGTGCCAGCAGCTTAAGTATGGCGGGGGGCTACGAGCAGTACTTC. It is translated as CASSLSMAGGYEQYF.

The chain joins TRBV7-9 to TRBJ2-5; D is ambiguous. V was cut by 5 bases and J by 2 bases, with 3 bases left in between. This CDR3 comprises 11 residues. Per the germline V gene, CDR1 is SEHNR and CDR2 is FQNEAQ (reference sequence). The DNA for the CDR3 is TGTGCCAGCAGCCCTCAAGAGACCCAGTACTTC. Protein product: CASSPQETQYF.

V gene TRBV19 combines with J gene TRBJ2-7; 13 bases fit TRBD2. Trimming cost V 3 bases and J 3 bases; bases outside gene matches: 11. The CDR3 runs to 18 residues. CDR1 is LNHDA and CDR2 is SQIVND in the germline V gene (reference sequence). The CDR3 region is CASSISGGGLAGDYEQYF. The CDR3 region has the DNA TGTGCCAGTAGTATCTCGGGGGGCGGACTAGCGGGAGACTACGAGCAGTACTTC.

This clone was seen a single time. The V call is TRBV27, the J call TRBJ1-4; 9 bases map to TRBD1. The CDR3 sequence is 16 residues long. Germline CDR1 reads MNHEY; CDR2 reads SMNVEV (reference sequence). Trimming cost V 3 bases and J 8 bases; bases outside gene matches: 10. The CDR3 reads CASSFLTGGRVEKLFF. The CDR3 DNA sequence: TGTGCCAGCAGTTTCTTAACAGGGGGCCGGGTAGAAAAACTGTTTTTT.

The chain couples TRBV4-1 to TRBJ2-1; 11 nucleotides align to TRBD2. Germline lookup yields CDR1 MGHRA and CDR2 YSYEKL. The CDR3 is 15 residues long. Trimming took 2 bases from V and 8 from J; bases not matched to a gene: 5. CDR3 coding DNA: TGCGCCAGCAGCCAACCCGGGACTAGCGGCGATGAGCAGTTCTTC. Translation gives CASSQPGTSGDEQFF.

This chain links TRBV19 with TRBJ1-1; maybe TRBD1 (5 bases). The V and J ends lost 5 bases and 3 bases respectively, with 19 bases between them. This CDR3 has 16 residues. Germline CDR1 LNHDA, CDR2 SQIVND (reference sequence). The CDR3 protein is CASSVPRGGWYTEAFF. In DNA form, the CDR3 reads TGTGCCAGTAGTGTGCCTCGGGGGGGATGGTACACTGAAGCTTTCTTT.

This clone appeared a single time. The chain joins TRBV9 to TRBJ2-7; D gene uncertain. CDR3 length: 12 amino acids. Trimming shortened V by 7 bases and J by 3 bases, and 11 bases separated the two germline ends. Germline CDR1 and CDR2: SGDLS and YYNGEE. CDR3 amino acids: CASGLDLYEQYF. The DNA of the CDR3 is TGTGCCAGCGGGCTCGATCTCTACGAGCAGTACTTC.

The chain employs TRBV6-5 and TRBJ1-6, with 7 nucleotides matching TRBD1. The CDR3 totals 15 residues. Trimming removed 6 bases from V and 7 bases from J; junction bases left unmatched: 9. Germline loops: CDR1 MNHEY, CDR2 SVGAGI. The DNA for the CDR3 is TGTGCCAGCAGGGTGACAGGGTTCAAGAATTCACCCCTCCACTTT. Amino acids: CASRVTGFKNSPLHF.